The clone carrying this T cell receptor (beta chain) came up a few times. Its target is unknown. The sample is drawn from a study of neurological immune-mediated disorders. Findings and caveats of the study: Falling below healthy controls, multiple sclerosis showed the least TCR clonal expansion, while HTLV-1-associated myelopathy showed the most.

5'RACE generated cDNA with 10-nucleotide random UMIs. TCRdb analysed the 5' RACE reads with MiXCR anew, one entry per CDR3 protein. This table has about 62,000 distinct CDR3 sequences, approximately 4.6% appearing once. The sequence was obtained from a woman aged 45-60 years with multiple sclerosis. The sample consisted of PBMCs.

The CDR3 loop reads CASSLESDSSYNEQFF. CDR3 nucleotides: TGTGCCAGCAGTCTAGAATCCGACAGCTCCTACAATGAGCAGTTCTTC. The chain couples TRBV6-4 to TRBJ2-1; D is possibly TRBD1 (5 bases). This CDR3 contains 16 residues. Germline CDR1 reads MRHNA; CDR2 reads SNTAGT. Trimming removed 5 bases at V and 0 bases at J, with 14 bases between.